These 9 T cell receptor beta chains came from one sample sequenced in a study of PD-1 blockade in classical Hodgkin lymphoma. Relapse was seen in all patients after autologous stem cell transplantation, and brentuximab vedotin exposure was variable. TCRdb's copy holds only in-frame clones and misses some; the assay was immunoSEQ multiplex PCR. The table records 15,000 to 20,000 clones, roughly 80% of them present only once. Sequences were derived from peripheral blood mononuclear cells (PBMCs), sampled at baseline. The receptors stem from a human donor with classical Hodgkin lymphoma.

The genes are TRBV10-2 and TRBJ1-1; D possibly corresponds to TRBD1 (6 bases). This CDR3 has 14 residues. Germline CDR1 and CDR2: WSHSY and SAAADI. V gave up 2 bases and J gave up 4 bases, with 11 bases separating them. DNA of the CDR3: TGCGCCAGCAGTGAGAGGCAGGGGCTCACTGAAGCTTTCTTT. Translation gives CASSERQGLTEAFF.

J is TRBJ1-5 and V is TRBV2; D is possibly TRBD1 (5 bases). The CDR3 loop spans 13 amino acids. The V end was cut by 4 bases, the J end by 3 bases, with 7 bases between. From germline, CDR1 is SNHLY and CDR2 FYNNEI. CDR3 sequence: CASSAGFNQPQHF. The CDR3, as DNA: TGTGCCAGCAGTGCAGGGTTCAATCAGCCCCAGCATTTT. The full variable domain, its missing parts supplied by reference TRBV2 and TRBJ1-5, is EPEVTQTPSHQVTQMGQEVILRCVPISNHLYFYWYRQILGQKVEFLVSFYNNEISEKSEIFDDQFSVERPDGSNFTLKIRSTKLEDSAMYFCASSAGFNQPQHFGDGTRLSIL.

A few counts support this clone. This rearrangement joins TRBV5-1 to TRBJ2-5, with TRBD2 identical over 8 bases. Unmatched junction bases numbered 4, after V lost 0 bases and J lost 3 bases. The CDR3 sequence is 15 residues long. Germline loops: CDR1 SGHRS, CDR2 YFSETQ. The CDR3 protein is CASSLVPGLEETQYF. The CDR3 DNA follows: TGCGCCAGCAGCTTGGTTCCGGGACTAGAAGAGACCCAGTACTTC.

The J gene is TRBJ2-7, the V gene TRBV30; no definite D call. The CDR3 has 11 amino acids. V was shortened by 3 bases and J by 2 bases, with 5 bases between the two germline ends. Germline-derived CDR1 and CDR2 are GTSNPN and SVGIG (reference sequence). The chain's CDR3 is CAWSTAYEQYF. The CDR3, as DNA: TGTGCCTGGAGCACCGCCTACGAGCAGTACTTC.

The V and J genes are TRBV5-1 and TRBJ1-4; D not resolved. Per germline, CDR1 SGHRS and CDR2 YFSETQ. CDR3 length: 18 residues. V lost 0 bases, J lost 0 bases, and 15 bases lay in between. The CDR3 DNA is TGCGCCAGCAGCTTGGCGATGTTGGTTCACACAACTAATGAAAAACTGTTTTTT. This gives the protein CASSLAMLVHTTNEKLFF. The full variable domain, with the rest looked up from reference TRBV5-1 and TRBJ1-4, is KAGVTQTPRYLIKTRGQQVTLSCSPISGHRSVSWYQQTPGQGLQFLFEYFSETQRNKGNFPGRFSGRQFSNSRSEMNVSTLELGDSALYLCASSLAMLVHTTNEKLFFGSGTQLSVL.

The rearrangement links TRBV18 to TRBJ1-4; D gene uncertain. This CDR3 region has 15 residues. From germline, CDR1 is KGHSH and CDR2 LQKENI. V was trimmed by 1 base and J by 8 bases, leaving 14 bases between them. The CDR3 here is CASSPREQKGEKLFF. For the CDR3, the DNA is TGTGCCAGCTCACCACGTGAGCAAAAAGGGGAAAAACTGTTTTTT.

This clone was seen only a few times. The rearrangement uses TRBV28 and TRBJ1-1, with 9 bases fitting TRBD1. V trimming: 7 bases; J trimming: 0 bases; junction bases outside the gene matches: 6. The CDR3 is 15 amino acids. Germline-derived CDR1 and CDR2 are MDHEN and SYDVKM. The DNA for the CDR3 is TGTGCCAGCAATCTCTGGGACAGGGTGAACACTGAAGCTTTCTTT. Its protein is CASNLWDRVNTEAFF. Drawing the rest from reference TRBV28 and TRBJ1-1, the complete variable domain is DVKVTQSSRYLVKRTGEKVFLECVQDMDHENMFWYRQDPGLGLRLIYFSYDVKMKEKGDIPEGYSVSREKKERFSLILESASTNQTSMYLCASNLWDRVNTEAFFGQGTRLTVV.

This sequence joins TRBV10-3 and TRBJ2-7; either TRBD1 or TRBD2 may supply D (5 bases each). The V gene lost 6 bases and the J gene lost 0 bases, with 15 bases spanning the gap. The CDR3 length is 15 residues. The germline V gene encodes CDR1 ENHRY and CDR2 SYGVKD. The CDR3 DNA reads as TGTGCCATCAGCCGTCTTACCGGGACCTCCTACGAGCAGTACTTC. Translated, it gives CAISRLTGTSYEQYF.

This chain connects TRBV7-8 to TRBJ2-1; 7 bases align to TRBD1. The length of the CDR3 is 16 residues. From germline, CDR1 is SGHVS and CDR2 FQNEAQ. The J segment lost 4 bases and the V segment lost 5 bases, leaving 11 bases of the junction unmatched. In DNA, the CDR3 is TGTGCCAGCAGCCGGAGCCGGGACAGACTATACAATGAGCAGTTCTTC. Its translation is CASSRSRDRLYNEQFF. The entire variable domain, with the rest obtained from reference TRBV7-8 and TRBJ2-1, is as follows: GAGVSQSPRYKVAKRGQDVALRCDPISGHVSLFWYQQALGQGPEFLTYFQNEAQLDKSGLPSDRFFAERPEGSVSTLKIQRTQQEDSAVYLCASSRSRDRLYNEQFFGPGTRLTVL.